The clone carrying this TCR beta chain is a singleton in its sample. Its antigen is not known. CDR3 length: 13 residues. CDR1 is SNHLY and CDR2 is FYNNEI in the germline V gene. V lost 9 bases, J lost 7 bases, and 18 bases lay in between. The data were produced by immunoSEQ multiplex PCR, yet TCRdb's version contains in-frame clones alone and is incomplete. The top ten hold roughly 13% of the sample, which has 150,000 to 180,000 clones, approximately 86% seen once. Time point reported: blood 2 weeks post-SBRT. The sample's treatment: 15 Gy SBRT to primary tumor, nephrectomy 4 weeks later. This sample was taken from a study of radiation and T cells in renal cell carcinoma. The overall study: Nephrectomy followed 15 Gy stereotactic body radiation by 4 weeks.

General study results and limits: Top tumor clonotypes rose in blood 2 weeks post-radiation, then contracted.

The sequence derives from a woman between 45 and 60 years old with renal cell carcinoma. V is TRBV2 and J is TRBJ2-5, with D perhaps matching TRBD2 (6 bases). The sample consisted of blood, taken from a patient whose treatment included radiotherapy and nephrectomy. Here the CDR3 DNA reads TGTGCCAGTACCACTGGGGTGGGAGGGACCCAGTACTTC. This encodes CASTTGVGGTQYF.